The present T cell receptor beta chain was sequenced within a study of CD8 T cells in ankylosing spondylitis. General study results and limits: The authors reported significant enrichment of disease-linked clones in matched ankylosing spondylitis synovial fluid. Seemingly distinctive of ankylosing spondylitis blood was a TCR beta motif formed by eight highly homologous variants. Clones linked with disease were CD8+ and fairly uncommon in the peripheral blood.

The CDR3 consists of 15 residues. Trimming shortened V by 0 bases and J by 1 base, and 10 bases separated the two germline ends. Germline V gene data show CDR1 as LGHDT and CDR2 as YNNKEL (reference sequence). This clonotype was seen a handful of times. Its antigen is as yet unknown. Using quantitative 5'-RACE with molecular barcodes, the authors made TCR beta libraries. Each CDR3 protein is one row after TCRdb ran MiXCR on the 5' RACE reads. Of roughly 470,000 distinct CDR3 sequences listed, roughly a quarter are singletons. The sequenced sample consisted of blood, either unsorted or a sorted T cell fraction (not recorded which). The chain employs TRBV3-1 and TRBJ2-7, with D uncertain. The TCR was taken from a male donor with ankylosing spondylitis. CDR3 DNA sequence: TGTGCCAGCAGCCAAGATTTGGCGGCGTCCTACGAGCAGTACTTC. Encoded protein: CASSQDLAASYEQYF.